This TCR beta chain comes out of a study of blood T cell repertoires in COVID-19. For the study at large: The United States, Italy and Spain were the sources of the acute and convalescent COVID-19 samples. T cells, B-cell-depleted T cells, or PBMCs supplied cDNA or gDNA.

This clone was seen only a few times. Germline CDR1 reads LGHDT; CDR2 reads YNNKEL (reference sequence). V was pared by 6 bases and J by 6 bases, with 20 bases of the junction left unmatched. The CDR3 runs to 18 residues. Measured with immunoSEQ multiplex PCR; TCRdb has only the in-frame clones, and not every one. This sample has about 150,000 clones, with 80% to 90% found just once. This sequence originates from a woman aged 55-75 years with COVID-19, enrolled during active disease. V usage is TRBV3-1 (or the pseudogene TRBV3-2) and J usage is TRBJ1-2; 9 nucleotides agree with TRBD1. The specimen sequenced was peripheral blood. The CDR3, as DNA: TGTGCCAGCAGTCAAAACATAGCACCGGGACAGGGTAAGGATGGCTACACCTTC. Its translation: CASSQNIAPGQGKDGYTF.